One sample yielded the 24 T cell receptor beta chains listed below, sequenced in a study of human T cells and chemical hapten exposure (dated by TCRdb to 2020 to 2022). The meaning of the sample's time point label: patch test 1, 2 weeks after DPC sensitization. Explained via the paper, the treatment or condition label denotes: therapeutic diphenylcyclopropenone sensitization with weekly scalp DPC. The library was produced with RACE. Sequencing took place on a NextSeq 500. Clones were called with MiXCR by TCRdb after fastp trimmed the public reads at Q25, and only in-frame beta chains were retained. CDR3 protein duplicates are merged, each entry listing the most common genes and DNA. Counted in this sample were approximately 350,000 distinct CDR3 sequences; approximately 6.3% of them appeared once. The top ten hold 7% to 10% of the sample. The sample in question was whole blood, obtained in connection with sensitization to the hapten diphenylcyclopropenone (DPC). These receptors were taken from a woman in her late teens or twenties with alopecia areata. Some clones in this sample may be carry-over from other donors' samples.

This clonotype was observed a few times. The chain joins TRBV14 to TRBJ1-6; the D is unclear. Germline CDR1 SGHDN, CDR2 FVKESK. The ends were cut back, 1 base at V and 6 bases at J, with 7 bases in the middle. The CDR3 is made up of 14 amino acids. CDR3 coding DNA: TGTGCCAGCAGCCAAGGAATGGGTAATTCACCCCTCCACTTT. Its protein product is CASSQGMGNSPLHF.

This sequence joins TRBV6-6 and TRBJ1-4; a possible D gene is TRBD1 (5 bases). The germline V gene has CDR1 MNHNY and CDR2 SVGAGI (reference sequence). This CDR3 has 14 residues. Trimming left V 6 bases short and J 10 bases short, with 18 bases between. CDR3 sequence: CASRWGVSTRKLFF. The CDR3 DNA is TGTGCCAGCAGATGGGGGGTCAGCACCAGAAAACTGTTTTTT.

This chain connects TRBV6-2 or TRBV6-3 to TRBJ2-3, with no clear D. V lost 8 bases and J lost 1, with 16 bases in between. The germline V gene encodes CDR1 MNHEY and CDR2 SVGEGT. The length of the CDR3 is 15 residues. The CDR3 coding sequence is TGTGCCAGCCGGGCTCGTTTGTTAGGCACAGATACGCAGTATTTT. Amino acid sequence: CASRARLLGTDTQYF.

This clonotype showed up many times. The chain employs TRBV20-1 and TRBJ1-4; D gene unclear. The CDR3 length is 14 residues. Germline loops: CDR1 DFQATT, CDR2 SNEGSKA (reference sequence). V was pared by 0 bases and J by 4 bases, with 9 bases between. The CDR3 region has the DNA TGCAGTGCTAGAGATTGGGGTAATAATGAAAAACTGTTTTTT. Its translation is CSARDWGNNEKLFF.

CDR3 in DNA: TGTGCCACCCGAGCGACTGGGGAGACCCAGTACTTC. It encodes CATRATGETQYF. The gene calls are TRBV10-3 and TRBJ2-5; D gene unclear. The CDR3 totals 12 residues. Trimming removed 10 bases at V and 5 bases at J, with 14 bases between. The germline V gene encodes CDR1 ENHRY and CDR2 SYGVKD.

This clonotype has just a few counts. The chain combines TRBV12-3 or TRBV12-4 with TRBJ2-2; perhaps TRBD1 as D (6 bases). Trimming left V 5 bases short and J 4 bases short, with 14 bases between. This CDR3 is 15 amino acids long. The CDR3 DNA reads as TGTGCCAGCAGTCCGGGACAACGGTTCACCGGGGAGCTGTTTTTT. Translated: CASSPGQRFTGELFF.

The gene calls are TRBV29-1 and TRBJ2-7; D gene ambiguous. V lost 5 bases, J lost 2 bases, and 10 bases lay in between. CDR3 length: 12 residues. Germline loops: CDR1 SQVTM, CDR2 ANQGSEA. The CDR3 nucleotides are TGCAGCGTTTCACCGAATACCTACGAGCAGTACTTC. Its translation: CSVSPNTYEQYF.

This clonotype has only a few counts. This rearrangement joins TRBV9 to TRBJ2-5, with 7 bases matching TRBD1. With 2 bases clipped from V and 5 bases from J, the junction kept 12 bases outside the gene matches. This CDR3 is 16 amino acids long. Per germline, CDR1 SGDLS and CDR2 YYNGEE. DNA for the CDR3: TGTGCCAGCAGCGTGGGGGTTGACAGGGTAGGGGAGACCCAGTACTTC. It codes for CASSVGVDRVGETQYF.

There are many counts of this clonotype. The gene calls are TRBV12-3 or TRBV12-4 and TRBJ2-3; no firm D call. The length of the CDR3 is 13 residues. The germline V and J ends were trimmed by 6 bases and 2 bases, with 9 bases remaining between them. CDR3 coding DNA: TGTGCCAGCAGGTTTTGGTACACAGATACGCAGTATTTT. Its translation: CASRFWYTDTQYF.

This clonotype was recorded at least ten times. The CDR3 region is CASSQVEGGPEAFF. Written as DNA, the CDR3 is TGTGCCAGCAGCCAAGTGGAAGGGGGCCCTGAAGCTTTCTTT. V gene TRBV4-2 combines with J gene TRBJ1-1, with 7 positions matching TRBD1. With V trimmed by 1 base and J by 6 bases, 5 bases remained unmatched. This CDR3 comprises 14 residues. Germline loops: CDR1 LGHNA, CDR2 YNFKEQ.

This clonotype occurred a few times. CDR3 sequence (DNA): TGTGCCAGCAGCGTCCCGGCGGGACAGGGAATGGAAAATGAGCAGTTCTTC. Protein: CASSVPAGQGMENEQFF. The J gene is TRBJ2-1, the V gene TRBV9; 9 bases align to TRBD1. The CDR3 extends over 17 amino acids. V trimming: 2 bases; J trimming: 7 bases; junction bases outside the gene matches: 13. CDR1 and CDR2 (germline): SGDLS, YYNGEE. Complete variable domain (other parts from reference TRBV9 and TRBJ2-1): DSGVTQTPKHLITATGQRVTLRCSPRSGDLSVYWYQQSLDQGLQFLIQYYNGEERAKGNILERFSAQQFPDLHSELNLSSLELGDSALYFCASSVPAGQGMENEQFFGPGTRLTVL.

The CDR3: CASSVRGVPEAFF. For the CDR3, the DNA is TGTGCCAGCAGTGTAAGGGGAGTCCCTGAAGCTTTCTTT. This chain joins TRBV2 and TRBJ1-1, with a weak D call TRBD1 (5 bases). Germline CDR1 reads SNHLY; CDR2 reads FYNNEI. The CDR3 totals 13 residues. The V gene lost 4 bases and the J gene lost 6 bases, with 12 bases spanning the gap.

This clonotype was found many times. The chain recombines TRBV12-3 or TRBV12-4 with TRBJ2-1; 9 bases match TRBD2. The J segment lost 5 bases and the V segment lost 4 bases, leaving 3 bases of the junction unmatched. CDR3 length: 14 residues. This chain's CDR3 is CASSSSGGNNEQFF. The CDR3 DNA reads as TGTGCCAGCAGTTCAAGCGGGGGGAACAATGAGCAGTTCTTC.

This clonotype was recorded a few times. The chain has TRBV20-1 and TRBJ2-1; TRBD2 matches at 7 bases. The length of the CDR3 is 14 residues. Germline V gene sequence: CDR1 DFQATT, CDR2 SNEGSKA (reference sequence). V dropped 5 bases and J dropped 0; count of bases not matched to a gene: 4. CDR3 sequence reads: CSAGSGGSYNEQFF. In nucleotides, the CDR3 is TGCAGTGCTGGTTCGGGGGGCTCCTACAATGAGCAGTTCTTC.

In this sample, this clonotype turned up a few times. V and J are TRBV4-2 and TRBJ2-7, with D perhaps matching TRBD1 (5 bases). The CDR3 covers 14 residues. The V gene lost 2 bases and the J gene lost 3 bases, with 11 bases spanning the gap. Germline values: CDR1 LGHNA, CDR2 YNFKEQ. As DNA, the CDR3 is TGTGCCAGCAGCCAATCGAGCCAGGGCTACGAGCAGTACTTC. Translated: CASSQSSQGYEQYF.

This clonotype came up a few times. The chain combines TRBV20-1 with TRBJ2-7; 11 nucleotides align to TRBD2. The CDR3 has 15 residues. Trimming took 0 bases from V and 3 from J; bases not matched to a gene: 4. Per germline, CDR1 DFQATT and CDR2 SNEGSKA (reference sequence). CDR3 DNA: TGCAGTGCTAGAGATCCGACTAGCGGGGTCTACGAGCAGTACTTC. Amino acids: CSARDPTSGVYEQYF.

This clonotype occurred a few times. The chain combines TRBV6-5 with TRBJ2-7; TRBD1 or TRBD2 may be the D gene (5 bases each). The CDR3 spans 14 residues. Germline V gene sequence: CDR1 MNHEY, CDR2 SVGAGI. V was clipped by 2 bases and J by 7 bases, with 15 bases between them. The CDR3 loop is CASSYAGQGEEQYF. CDR3 bases: TGTGCCAGCAGTTACGCCGGGCAGGGAGAGGAGCAGTACTTC.

This clonotype was seen repeatedly, ten times or more. The chain combines TRBV9 with TRBJ1-6; TRBD1 aligns across 7 bases. The CDR3 sequence is 13 residues long. J lost 9 bases, V lost 3 bases, and 3 bases had no gene match. Germline lookup yields CDR1 SGDLS and CDR2 YYNGEE. CDR3 region: CASSAGGSSPLHF. The CDR3 DNA follows: TGTGCCAGCAGCGCAGGGGGTAGTTCACCCCTCCACTTT.

The V call is TRBV3-1, the J call TRBJ1-6, with D maybe TRBD1 (5 bases). Germline CDR1 and CDR2: LGHDT and YNNKEL (reference sequence). V was clipped by 2 bases and J by 6 bases, with 8 bases between them. The CDR3 loop spans 14 amino acids. CDR3 DNA sequence: TGTGCCAGCAGCCAACCAGGGCCTAATTCACCCCTCCACTTT. Amino acid sequence: CASSQPGPNSPLHF.

There are many counts of this clonotype. The chain couples TRBV27 to TRBJ2-3; 13 positions agree with TRBD2. The CDR3 has 17 amino acids. The trim removed 5 bases at V and 2 bases at J, leaving 7 bases unmatched. The germline CDR1 and CDR2 sequences are MNHEY and SMNVEV (reference sequence). The CDR3 DNA follows: TGTGCCAGCAGTCCGGGACTAGCGGGGAGACACACAGATACGCAGTATTTT. Amino acids: CASSPGLAGRHTDTQYF.

CDR3 DNA sequence: TGTGCCAGCAAGCAAACGGGGGGGATCTACAATGAGCAGTTCTTC. Its translation is CASKQTGGIYNEQFF. The chain uses TRBV27 and TRBJ2-1, with TRBD2 matching over 8 bases. Germline CDR1 MNHEY, CDR2 SMNVEV (reference sequence). The J segment lost 3 bases and the V segment lost 7 bases, leaving 8 bases of the junction unmatched. CDR3 size: 15 residues.

J is TRBJ2-1 and V is TRBV7-2; 11 bases line up with TRBD2. This CDR3 comprises 17 residues. J was trimmed by 8 bases and V by 0 bases; bases with no gene match: 9. Looked up from germline, CDR1 is SGHTA and CDR2 is FQGNSA. The CDR3 bases are TGTGCCAGCAGCTTAGCAGATAGCGGGGGGGCTTACTATGAGCAGTTCTTC. It codes for CASSLADSGGAYYEQFF. Complete variable domain (other parts from reference TRBV7-2 and TRBJ2-1): GAGVSQSPSNKVTEKGKDVELRCDPISGHTALYWYRQSLGQGLEFLIYFQGNSAPDKSGLPSDRFSAERTGGSVSTLTIQRTQQEDSAVYLCASSLADSGGAYYEQFFGPGTRLTVL.

This clonotype appeared many times. The rearrangement joins TRBV6-5 to TRBJ2-4; 7 nucleotides agree with TRBD1. The junction had 9 bases not matched to a gene; V was cut back by 4 bases and J by 6 bases. Looked up from germline, CDR1 is MNHEY and CDR2 is SVGAGI. The CDR3 length is 15 residues. CDR3 coding DNA: TGTGCCAGCAGTTCCCCTGAGGGGGCTCGAAACATTCAGTACTTC. This translates into CASSSPEGARNIQYF.

This clonotype was found a few times. The genes are TRBV6-5 and TRBJ2-7; D might be TRBD1 (6 bases). CDR3 length: 13 residues. CDR1 and CDR2 from the germline V gene are MNHEY and SVGAGI. Trimming removed 2 bases from V and 3 bases from J, with 8 bases in between. CDR3 residues: CASSYGQLYEQYF. CDR3 in DNA: TGTGCCAGCAGTTACGGACAGCTCTACGAGCAGTACTTC.